The T cell receptor beta chain described here comes from a study of blood T cell repertoires in COVID-19. Overall study: The samples span acute and convalescent COVID-19 from the United States, Italy and Spain.

Looked up from germline, CDR1 is SGHAT and CDR2 is FQDESV (reference sequence). This CDR3 comprises 13 residues. V lost 5 bases and J lost 2; bases outside the gene matches: 2. Original processing methods: Estimated nucleated cell counts came from reference gene primer amplification. The method was immunoSEQ multiplex PCR; TCRdb's version includes in-frame clones alone and lacks a portion of them. From that table come the V and J calls and clone size; the DNA was used to work out D and trimming. The sample carries some 77,000 clones, 85% to 90% recorded once. The chain couples TRBV11-1 to TRBJ1-2, with 7 bases matching TRBD1. The TCR was taken from an elderly woman with active or convalescent COVID-19. The sequenced material came from peripheral blood. The CDR3 coding sequence is TGTGCCAGCAGCCCGGACAGGAACTATGGCTACACCTTC. Its protein product is CASSPDRNYGYTF. Full variable domain (rest looked up from reference TRBV11-1 and TRBJ1-2): EAEVAQSPRYKITEKSQAVAFWCDPISGHATLYWYRQILGQGPELLVQFQDESVVDDSQLPKDRFSAERLKGVDSTLKIQPAELGDSAMYLCASSPDRNYGYTFGSGTRLTVV.